What follows are 17 T cell receptor beta chains derived from one specimen sequenced in a study of blood T cells in healthy people across ages. Alongside a J-beta primer mix, a sample-barcoded 5' primer served in a second PCR lasting about 7 to 12 cycles. Each CDR3 protein gets one entry after TCRdb re-called the 5' RACE reads with MiXCR. The table has more than 700,000 distinct CDR3 sequences, approximately 55% seen once. Material: blood. The receptors stem from a man aged 80 or over in good health.

V and J are TRBV7-8 and TRBJ2-1; 8 bases line up with TRBD2. The CDR3 loop spans 17 amino acids. Germline V gene data show CDR1 as SGHVS and CDR2 as FQNEAQ. Trimming cost V 5 bases and J 7 bases; bases outside gene matches: 16. Here the CDR3 reads CASSGRLTGRAGNEQFF. The DNA for the CDR3 is TGTGCCAGCAGCGGACGACTGACCGGGAGGGCGGGGAATGAGCAGTTCTTC.

This clonotype turned up a few times. The chain joins TRBV12-3 or TRBV12-4 to TRBJ2-1; TRBD2 might be the D (6 bases). The V gene lost 1 base and the J gene lost 8 bases, with 21 bases spanning the gap. This CDR3 region has 17 residues. DNA for the CDR3: TGTGCCAGCAGTTTAGTTCTGGCAAGCGGGCGTATCGATGAGCAGTTCTTC. This gives the protein CASSLVLASGRIDEQFF.

This chain links TRBV4-1 with TRBJ2-1, with D tentatively TRBD2 (6 bases). V was pared by 1 base and J by 7 bases, with 20 bases between. The germline V gene has CDR1 MGHRA and CDR2 YSYEKL. The CDR3 covers 17 residues. This CDR3 is CASSQGGAKSKGNEQFF. For the CDR3, the DNA is TGCGCCAGCAGCCAAGGCGGGGCGAAAAGTAAGGGGAATGAGCAGTTCTTC.

The genes are TRBV20-1 and TRBJ2-7, with 8 bases fitting TRBD2. The germline V gene has CDR1 DFQATT and CDR2 SNEGSKA (reference sequence). V shed 1 base, J shed 7 bases, and the junction held 15 bases outside the gene matches. This CDR3 spans 16 amino acids. CDR3 DNA: TGCAGTGCTAGAGGAGTAACCGGGAGGGCCCCCAATGAGCAGTACTTC. As protein: CSARGVTGRAPNEQYF.

This clonotype occurred once. The rearrangement uses TRBV20-1 and TRBJ2-1; weak D call: TRBD1 (5 bases). The V gene lost 5 bases and the J gene lost 9 bases, with 20 bases spanning the gap. Germline-derived CDR1 and CDR2 are DFQATT and SNEGSKA (reference sequence). The CDR3 runs to 14 residues. The CDR3 loop reads CSAPRVGRQIEQFF. In nucleotides, the CDR3 is TGCAGTGCTCCCCGGGTGGGGCGGCAAATTGAGCAGTTCTTC.

The V call is TRBV20-1, the J call TRBJ2-1; 10 positions match TRBD2. V gave up 5 bases and J gave up 4 bases; unmatched junction bases: 11. The CDR3 is made up of 16 amino acids. Germline-derived CDR1 and CDR2 are DFQATT and SNEGSKA (reference sequence). CDR3 protein: CSARSSSGSSYNEQFF. In DNA, the CDR3 is TGCAGTGCTCGCTCTTCTAGCGGGAGTTCATACAATGAGCAGTTCTTC.

The gene calls are TRBV20-1 and TRBJ1-2; D might be TRBD1 (5 bases). Deletions cut 5 bases from V and 3 bases from J, with 19 bases between. The germline V gene has CDR1 DFQATT and CDR2 SNEGSKA (reference sequence). This CDR3 contains 15 residues. The CDR3 DNA reads as TGCAGTGCTCCTTTCCGGGGTAAAGGGGACTATGGCTACACCTTC. Translation: CSAPFRGKGDYGYTF.

The rearrangement joins TRBV12-3 or TRBV12-4 to TRBJ2-7; 8 bases agree with TRBD1. Losses at the gene ends were 2 bases for V and 2 bases for J; bases not matched to a gene: 2. The CDR3 contains 14 residues. CDR3 bases: TGTGCCAGCAGTTTAAGGGACAGGACCTACGAGCAGTACTTC. It specifies CASSLRDRTYEQYF.

This chain connects TRBV7-2 to TRBJ1-2; 12 bases are a match to TRBD1. Germline V gene lookup returns CDR1 SGHTA and CDR2 FQGNSA. The CDR3 totals 15 residues. Losses at the gene ends were 5 bases for V and 4 bases for J; bases not matched to a gene: 5. CDR3 region: CASSQGQGAGYGYTF. In nucleotides, the CDR3 is TGTGCCAGCAGCCAGGGACAGGGGGCTGGCTATGGCTACACCTTC. The complete variable domain, with remaining parts taken from reference TRBV7-2 and TRBJ1-2, reads GAGVSQSPSNKVTEKGKDVELRCDPISGHTALYWYRQSLGQGLEFLIYFQGNSAPDKSGLPSDRFSAERTGGSVSTLTIQRTQQEDSAVYLCASSQGQGAGYGYTFGSGTRLTVV.

This clonotype was counted a few times. This chain joins TRBV29-1 and TRBJ2-7; 7 nucleotides align to TRBD1. The CDR3 totals 13 residues. V trimming: 3 bases; J trimming: 2 bases; junction bases outside the gene matches: 4. The V gene's germline CDR1 is SQVTM and CDR2 ANQGSEA. CDR3 sequence reads: CSVDGQGAYEQYF. The CDR3 DNA sequence: TGCAGCGTTGATGGCCAGGGGGCCTACGAGCAGTACTTC.

The V gene is TRBV9, the J gene TRBJ2-7; perhaps TRBD2 as D (5 bases). V was clipped by 4 bases and J by 5 bases, with 19 bases between them. Germline V gene data show CDR1 as SGDLS and CDR2 as YYNGEE. This CDR3 has 15 amino acids. The CDR3 spells CASSIGNAHRDEQYF. Written as DNA, the CDR3 is TGTGCCAGCAGCATCGGGAACGCTCACCGGGACGAGCAGTACTTC.

The chain links TRBV7-2 to TRBJ1-2; D remains ambiguous. The germline V and J ends were trimmed by 5 bases and 8 bases, with 18 bases remaining between them. The CDR3 sequence is 14 residues long. Germline values: CDR1 SGHTA, CDR2 FQGNSA. DNA for the CDR3: TGTGCCAGCAGCATTACGGCAGATCTGGGCGGCTACACCTTC. Translation gives CASSITADLGGYTF.

J is TRBJ2-7 and V is TRBV20-1; 7 bases agree with TRBD2. This CDR3 has 15 amino acids. In germline, CDR1 is DFQATT, CDR2 SNEGSKA (reference sequence). V trimming: 6 bases; J trimming: 7 bases; junction bases outside the gene matches: 18. For the CDR3, the DNA is TGCAGTGCGGAGAAGCAGCGGGGATCCTACAATGAGCAGTACTTC. It translates to CSAEKQRGSYNEQYF.

This clonotype has more than one count but fewer than ten. The J gene is TRBJ2-1, the V gene TRBV24-1; 14 positions agree with TRBD2. The CDR3 extends over 14 amino acids. Germline V CDR1 and CDR2: KGHDR, SFDVKD. After removal of 11 bases from V and 7 bases from J, the junction contained 6 bases not matched to a gene. This CDR3 reads CASQTSGRGNEQFF. CDR3 coding DNA: TGTGCCAGCCAGACTAGCGGGAGGGGGAATGAGCAGTTCTTC.

This clonotype was seen a handful of times. The V call is TRBV5-1, the J call TRBJ2-1; 7 nucleotides align to TRBD1. Trimming took 3 bases from V and 3 from J; bases not matched to a gene: 9. Per germline, CDR1 SGHRS and CDR2 YFSETQ. The CDR3 has 16 amino acids. CDR3 DNA sequence: TGCGCCAGCAGCTCGGGACAGCTAGATGTCTACAATGAGCAGTTCTTC. This encodes CASSSGQLDVYNEQFF. Supplemented by reference TRBV5-1 and TRBJ2-1, the full variable domain reads KAGVTQTPRYLIKTRGQQVTLSCSPISGHRSVSWYQQTPGQGLQFLFEYFSETQRNKGNFPGRFSGRQFSNSRSEMNVSTLELGDSALYLCASSSGQLDVYNEQFFGPGTRLTVL.

This clonotype was counted many times. The chain employs TRBV11-1 and TRBJ2-5, with D uncertain. Trimming stripped 3 bases from V and 5 bases from J, with 16 bases between. This CDR3 is 15 amino acids long. CDR1 SGHAT and CDR2 FQDESV come from the germline V gene (reference sequence). DNA for the CDR3: TGTGCCAGCAGCTTGTGGACCGACCTGGGGGAGACCCAGTACTTC. Translating gives CASSLWTDLGETQYF.

The J gene is TRBJ2-7, the V gene TRBV21-1; TRBD1, the D gene given by the table, was not confirmed from the DNA. TRBV21-1 is a listed pseudogene. The CDR3 totals 13 residues. The CDR3 region has the DNA TGTGCCAGCAGCACCTGGACAGGGCCTGAGCAGTACTTC. It translates to CASSTWTGPEQYF.